This T cell receptor (beta chain) originates from a study of cytomegalovirus exposure and HLA in healthy donors. The CDR3 length is 16 residues. Trimming left V 5 bases short and J 10 bases short, with 21 bases between. Per the germline V gene, CDR1 is SEHNR and CDR2 is FQNEAQ (reference sequence). This clone was found once. Its antigen is undetermined. Regarding the study as a whole: The number of N-insertions in an Asian-associated ancestry cluster was reportedly below the roughly 620-donor mean in a later analysis. Accounts indicate the classifier identified cytomegalovirus status with strong specificity and sensitivity.

The PCR made use of 60 Vbeta and 13 Jbeta primers. Assay used: immunoSEQ multiplex PCR; TCRdb lists only in-frame clones, some missing. The repertoire holds about 160,000 clones, with over 70% as singletons. Sequenced material: PBMCs. This sequence was found in a male donor in good health and CMV-seropositive. The V gene is TRBV7-9, the J gene TRBJ1-6; D is uncertain. The CDR3 bases are TGTGCCAGCAGCCCCATAGTTGGCGGAAAAAACTCACCCCTCCACTTT. It encodes CASSPIVGGKNSPLHF.